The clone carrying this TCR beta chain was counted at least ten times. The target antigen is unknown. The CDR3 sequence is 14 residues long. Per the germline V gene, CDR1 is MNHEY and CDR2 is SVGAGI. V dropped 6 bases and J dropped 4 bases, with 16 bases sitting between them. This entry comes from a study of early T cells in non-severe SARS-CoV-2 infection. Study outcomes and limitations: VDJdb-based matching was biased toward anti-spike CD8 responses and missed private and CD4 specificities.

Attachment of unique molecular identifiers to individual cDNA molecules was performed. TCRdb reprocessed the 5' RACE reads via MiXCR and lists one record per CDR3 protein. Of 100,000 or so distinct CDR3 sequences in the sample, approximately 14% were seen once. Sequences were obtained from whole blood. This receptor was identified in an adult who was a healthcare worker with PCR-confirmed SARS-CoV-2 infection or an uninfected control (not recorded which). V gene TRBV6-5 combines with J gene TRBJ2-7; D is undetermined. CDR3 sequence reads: CASRATSLAYEQYF. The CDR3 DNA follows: TGTGCCAGCAGGGCGACAAGCCTCGCGTACGAGCAGTACTTC.